The T cell receptor (beta chain) under discussion was sequenced for a study of tumor-infiltrating lymphocytes in primary liver carcinoma. As for the study in general: Tumors were stage T1-T3 N0M0, roughly 4 to 10 cm across. Study-wide results and limits: Relative to tumor region pairs, the tumor-adjacent and tumor-blood pairs showed overlap that was lower.

Unsorted whole blood yielded the blood RNA, and germline DNA was also extracted. Germline-derived CDR1 and CDR2 are SGHVS and FQNEAQ. This CDR3 comprises 14 residues. The trim removed 5 bases at V and 0 bases at J, leaving 3 bases unmatched. Reverse transcription of around 500 ng total RNA with a constant-region primer produced TCR beta cDNA. Three nested multiplex PCR rounds, a slightly modified ARM-PCR, produced the libraries for TCR beta. TRBV1-TRBV30 forward primers paired with a C-beta reverse primer were used in the first two PCR rounds, which ran roughly 9 cycles each. TCRdb called the multiplex PCR reads again in MiXCR, with one record for every CDR3 protein. The table lists about 320,000 distinct CDR3 sequences, 60% to 80% of them singletons, with roughly 8.6% in the top ten. With respect to this clonotype: Its antigen remains unidentified.

The receptor's source is a man aged 40-50 years with primary liver carcinoma and hepatitis B virus infection. The gene calls are TRBV7-8 and TRBJ2-7, with 8 bases fitting TRBD1. Material: peripheral blood. The CDR3 region has the DNA TGTGCCAGCAGCCGACAGGGGCCCTCCTACGAGCAGTACTTC. This encodes CASSRQGPSYEQYF. The full variable domain, in which reference TRBV7-8 and TRBJ2-7 provide the parts outside the CDR3, is GAGVSQSPRYKVAKRGQDVALRCDPISGHVSLFWYQQALGQGPEFLTYFQNEAQLDKSGLPSDRFFAERPEGSVSTLKIQRTQQEDSAVYLCASSRQGPSYEQYFGPGTRLTVT.